This T cell receptor (beta chain) was documented in a study of tumor-infiltrating lymphocytes in localized non-small cell lung cancer. The CDR3 is 16 amino acids. Germline V gene data show CDR1 as SSHAT and CDR2 as FNYEAQ (reference sequence). The study, taken as a whole, reports: Different pieces of the same tissue were used for each assay.

With regard to this clone: The antigen is not known. One junction end does not reproduce the germline sequence, and a read error may be involved.

Generated by immunoSEQ multiplex PCR, the TCRdb table keeps only in-frame clones and is missing some. The sample has 9,500 to 13,000 clones, approximately 72% seen once; the top ten hold about 18%. This clonotype was obtained from a human donor with non-small cell lung cancer. The source material was uninvolved lung tissue not adjacent to the tumor. The chain couples TRBV7-7 to TRBJ2-1; D may be TRBD1 or TRBD2 (5 bases each). CDR3 sequence: CASSLRPGLSPPEQFF. CDR3 sequence (DNA): TGTGCTAGCAGCTTACGGCCGGGGCTCAGTCCGCCTGAGCAGTTCTTC.